Sequencing of this TCR beta chain was carried out in a study of glioma-infiltrating T cells after dendritic cell vaccination. Time point reported: after dendritic cell vaccination, including at tumor progression/relapse. None of the glioblastoma patients had an isocitrate dehydrogenase mutation. There are a few counts of this clone. The antigen remains unidentified. The CDR3 has 14 amino acids. V shed 6 bases and J shed 2 bases, with 14 bases lying between them. Germline V CDR1 and CDR2: LNHDA, SQIVND (reference sequence). Study-level results: Few patients contributed both blood and tumor specimens.

The protocol was immunoSEQ multiplex PCR, while the TCRdb copy is restricted to in-frame clones and leaves out a portion. The data contain about 24,000 clones, roughly 89% of them singletons. The V and J genes are TRBV19 and TRBJ2-7; TRBD1 is a possible D gene (5 bases). The source is a human donor with glioblastoma. This specimen was blood, taken after dendritic cell vaccination. The CDR3 nucleotides are TGTGCCAGTAGCAGACAGCTCAGGGCCTACGAGCAGTACTTC. Translating gives CASSRQLRAYEQYF. Combining the CDR3 with reference TRBV19 and TRBJ2-7 gives the whole variable domain DGGITQSPKYLFRKEGQNVTLSCEQNLNHDAMYWYRQDPGQGLRLIYYSQIVNDFQKGDIAEGYSVSREKKESFPLTVTSAQKNPTAFYLCASSRQLRAYEQYFGPGTRLTVT.